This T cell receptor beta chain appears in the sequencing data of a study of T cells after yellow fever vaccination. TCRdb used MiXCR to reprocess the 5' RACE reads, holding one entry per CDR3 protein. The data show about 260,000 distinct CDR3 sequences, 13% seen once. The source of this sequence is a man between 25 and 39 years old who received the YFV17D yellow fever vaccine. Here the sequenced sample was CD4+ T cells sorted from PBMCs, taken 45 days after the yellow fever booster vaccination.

The CDR3 DNA sequence: TGTGCCAGCAGCTTGCGCTGGGACAGGGGATATACGCAGTATTTT. As protein: CASSLRWDRGYTQYF. The J gene is TRBJ2-3, the V gene TRBV7-2, with 10 positions matching TRBD1. The ends lost 3 bases at V and 7 bases at J; junction bases unmatched: 7. The germline gives CDR1 SGHTA, CDR2 FQGNSA. The CDR3 loop spans 15 amino acids.